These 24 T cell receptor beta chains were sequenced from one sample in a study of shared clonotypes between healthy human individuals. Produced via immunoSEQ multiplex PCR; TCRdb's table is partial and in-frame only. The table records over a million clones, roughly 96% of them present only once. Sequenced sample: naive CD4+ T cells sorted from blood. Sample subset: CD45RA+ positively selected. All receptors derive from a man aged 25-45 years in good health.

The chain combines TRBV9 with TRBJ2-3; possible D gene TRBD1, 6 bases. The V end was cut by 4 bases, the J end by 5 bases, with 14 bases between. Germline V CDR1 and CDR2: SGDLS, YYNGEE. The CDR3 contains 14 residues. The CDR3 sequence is CASSLRQVGDTQYF. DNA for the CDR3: TGTGCCAGCAGCCTCCGACAGGTTGGAGATACGCAGTATTTT.

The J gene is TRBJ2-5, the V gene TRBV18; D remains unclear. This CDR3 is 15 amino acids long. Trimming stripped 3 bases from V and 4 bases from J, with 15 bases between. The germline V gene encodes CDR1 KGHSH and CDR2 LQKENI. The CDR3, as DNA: TGTGCCAGCTCACCCCACCGGGTGCCGGGAGAGACCCAGTACTTC. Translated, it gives CASSPHRVPGETQYF.

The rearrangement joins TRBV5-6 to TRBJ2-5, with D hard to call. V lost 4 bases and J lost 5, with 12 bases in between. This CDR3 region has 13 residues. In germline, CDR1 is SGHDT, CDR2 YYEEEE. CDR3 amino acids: CASSAGPLETQYF. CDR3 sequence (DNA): TGTGCCAGCAGCGCCGGACCCCTCGAGACCCAGTACTTC.

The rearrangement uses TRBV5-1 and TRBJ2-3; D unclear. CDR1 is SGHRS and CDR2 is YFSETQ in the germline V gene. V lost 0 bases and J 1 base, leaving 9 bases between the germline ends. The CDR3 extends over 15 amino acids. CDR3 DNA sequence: TGCGCCAGCAGCTTGGGTTCCTCCGGCACAGATACGCAGTATTTT. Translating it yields CASSLGSSGTDTQYF.

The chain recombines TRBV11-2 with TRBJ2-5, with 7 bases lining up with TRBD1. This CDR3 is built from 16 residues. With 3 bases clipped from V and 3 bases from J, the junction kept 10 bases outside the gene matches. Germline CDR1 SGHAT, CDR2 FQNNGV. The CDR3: CASSFSGGVIKETQYF. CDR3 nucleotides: TGTGCCAGCAGCTTCTCAGGGGGAGTGATTAAAGAGACCCAGTACTTC.

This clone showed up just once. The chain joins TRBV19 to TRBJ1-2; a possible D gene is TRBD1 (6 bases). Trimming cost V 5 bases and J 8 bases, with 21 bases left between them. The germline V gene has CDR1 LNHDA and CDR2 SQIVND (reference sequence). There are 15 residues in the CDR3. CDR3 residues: CASSPQGAGFDGYTF. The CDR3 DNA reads TGTGCCAGTAGTCCACAGGGTGCAGGTTTCGACGGCTACACCTTC.

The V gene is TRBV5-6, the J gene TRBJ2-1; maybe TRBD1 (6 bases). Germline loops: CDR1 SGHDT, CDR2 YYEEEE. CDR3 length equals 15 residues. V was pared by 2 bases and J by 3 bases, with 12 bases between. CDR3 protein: CASSFDGDNYNEQFF. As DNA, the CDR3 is TGTGCCAGCAGCTTCGACGGGGACAACTACAATGAGCAGTTCTTC.

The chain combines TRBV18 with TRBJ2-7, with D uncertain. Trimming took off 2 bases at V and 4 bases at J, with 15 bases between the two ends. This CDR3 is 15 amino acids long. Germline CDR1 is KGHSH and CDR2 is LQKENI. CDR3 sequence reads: CASSPFEHMSYEQYF. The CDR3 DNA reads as TGTGCCAGCTCACCATTTGAACATATGAGTTACGAGCAGTACTTC.

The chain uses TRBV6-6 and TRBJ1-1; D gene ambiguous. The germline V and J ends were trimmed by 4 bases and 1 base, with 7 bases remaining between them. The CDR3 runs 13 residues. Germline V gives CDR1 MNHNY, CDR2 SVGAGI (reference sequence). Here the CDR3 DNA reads TGTGCCAGCAGTTCTCTACAGAACACTGAAGCTTTCTTT. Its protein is CASSSLQNTEAFF.

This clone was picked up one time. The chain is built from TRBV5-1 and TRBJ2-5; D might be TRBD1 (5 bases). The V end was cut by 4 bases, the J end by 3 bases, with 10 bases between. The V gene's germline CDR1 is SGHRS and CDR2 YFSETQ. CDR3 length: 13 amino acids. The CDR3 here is CASSPTAKETQYF. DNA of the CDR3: TGCGCCAGCAGCCCGACAGCGAAAGAGACCCAGTACTTC.

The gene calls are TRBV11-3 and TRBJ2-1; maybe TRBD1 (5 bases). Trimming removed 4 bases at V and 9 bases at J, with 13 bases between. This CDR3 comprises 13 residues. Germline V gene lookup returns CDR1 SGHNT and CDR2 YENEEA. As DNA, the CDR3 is TGTGCCAGCAGCTCGGACAACTTGGTTGAGCAGTTCTTC. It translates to CASSSDNLVEQFF.

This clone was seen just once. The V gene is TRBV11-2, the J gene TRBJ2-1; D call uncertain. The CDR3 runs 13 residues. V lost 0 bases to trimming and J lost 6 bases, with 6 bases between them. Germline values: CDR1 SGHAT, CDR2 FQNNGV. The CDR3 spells CASSLDTGNEQFF. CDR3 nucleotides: TGTGCCAGCAGCTTAGATACGGGCAATGAGCAGTTCTTC.

CDR3: CASSQAGTNTDTQYF. CDR3 DNA sequence: TGCGCCAGCAGCCAAGCCGGGACTAACACAGATACGCAGTATTTT. The chain is built from TRBV4-3 and TRBJ2-3; 7 bases are shared with TRBD2. Unmatched junction bases numbered 3, after V lost 1 base and J lost 2 bases. This CDR3 has 15 residues. Germline CDR1 is LGHNA and CDR2 is YSLEER.

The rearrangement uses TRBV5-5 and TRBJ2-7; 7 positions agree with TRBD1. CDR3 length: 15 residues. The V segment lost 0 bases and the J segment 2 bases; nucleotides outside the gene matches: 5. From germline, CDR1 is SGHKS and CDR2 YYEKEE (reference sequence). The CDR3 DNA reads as TGTGCCAGCAGCTTGGGGCAGGGGGTTCCCTACGAGCAGTACTTC. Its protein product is CASSLGQGVPYEQYF.

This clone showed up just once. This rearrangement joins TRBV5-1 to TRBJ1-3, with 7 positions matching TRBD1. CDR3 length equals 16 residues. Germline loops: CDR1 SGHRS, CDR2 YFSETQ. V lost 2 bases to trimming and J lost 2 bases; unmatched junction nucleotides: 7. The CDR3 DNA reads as TGCGCCAGCAGCTTAATGGGACAGAGCCCTGGAAACACCATATATTTT. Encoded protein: CASSLMGQSPGNTIYF.

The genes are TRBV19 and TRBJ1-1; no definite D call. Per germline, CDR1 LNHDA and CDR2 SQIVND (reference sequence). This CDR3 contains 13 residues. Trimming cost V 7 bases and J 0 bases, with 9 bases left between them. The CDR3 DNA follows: TGTGCCAGTAATAAGCGGATGAACACTGAAGCTTTCTTT. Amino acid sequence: CASNKRMNTEAFF.

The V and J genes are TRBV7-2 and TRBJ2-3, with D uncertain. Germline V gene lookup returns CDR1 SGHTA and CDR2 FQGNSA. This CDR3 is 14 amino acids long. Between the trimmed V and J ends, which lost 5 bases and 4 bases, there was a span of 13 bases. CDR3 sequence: CASSPRRASDTQYF. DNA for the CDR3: TGTGCCAGCAGCCCCCGTAGGGCATCAGATACGCAGTATTTT.

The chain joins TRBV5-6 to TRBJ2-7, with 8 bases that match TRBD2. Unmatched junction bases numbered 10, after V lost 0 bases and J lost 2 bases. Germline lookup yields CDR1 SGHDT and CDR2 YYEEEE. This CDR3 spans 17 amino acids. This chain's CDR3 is CASSLVYPPGLAYEQYF. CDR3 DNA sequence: TGTGCCAGCAGCTTGGTTTACCCCCCGGGACTAGCCTACGAGCAGTACTTC.

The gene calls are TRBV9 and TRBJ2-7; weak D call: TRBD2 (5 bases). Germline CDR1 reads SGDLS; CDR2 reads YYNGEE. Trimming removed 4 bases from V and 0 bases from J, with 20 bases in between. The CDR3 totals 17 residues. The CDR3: CASSRGASGRISYEQYF. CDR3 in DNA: TGTGCCAGCAGCCGAGGAGCGAGCGGCCGAATCTCCTACGAGCAGTACTTC.

CDR3 nucleotides: TGTGCCAGCGCTTCGATAGCGGGAGGAGCGACAGATACGCAGTATTTT. This gives the protein CASASIAGGATDTQYF. The chain links TRBV11-1 to TRBJ2-3; 10 bases map to TRBD2. This CDR3 comprises 16 residues. Unmatched junction bases numbered 11, after V lost 8 bases and J lost 3 bases. Germline values: CDR1 SGHAT, CDR2 FQDESV (reference sequence).

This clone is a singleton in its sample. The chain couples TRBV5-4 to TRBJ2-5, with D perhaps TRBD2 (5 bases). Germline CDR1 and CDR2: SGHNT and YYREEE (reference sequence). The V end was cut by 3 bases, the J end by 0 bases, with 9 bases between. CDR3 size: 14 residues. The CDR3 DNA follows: TGTGCCAGCAGCTCCGGACTGCACCAAGAGACCCAGTACTTC. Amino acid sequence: CASSSGLHQETQYF.

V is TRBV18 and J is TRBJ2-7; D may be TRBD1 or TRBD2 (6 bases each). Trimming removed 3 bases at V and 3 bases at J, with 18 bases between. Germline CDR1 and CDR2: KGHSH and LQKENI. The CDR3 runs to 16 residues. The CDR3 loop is CASSPGGRAGIYEQYF. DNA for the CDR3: TGTGCCAGCTCACCTGGGGGCCGGGCGGGGATCTACGAGCAGTACTTC.

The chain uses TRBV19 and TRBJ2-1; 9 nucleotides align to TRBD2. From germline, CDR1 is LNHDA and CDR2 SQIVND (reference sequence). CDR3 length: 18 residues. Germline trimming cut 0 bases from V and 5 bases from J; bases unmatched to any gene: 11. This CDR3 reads CASSIDPTGLATNNEQFF. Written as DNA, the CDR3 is TGTGCCAGTAGTATAGATCCCACAGGACTAGCGACAAACAATGAGCAGTTCTTC.

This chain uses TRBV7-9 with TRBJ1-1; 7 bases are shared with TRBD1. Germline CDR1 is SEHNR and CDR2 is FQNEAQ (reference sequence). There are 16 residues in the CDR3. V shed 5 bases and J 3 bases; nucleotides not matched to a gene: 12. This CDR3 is CASSSQGVGKDTEAFF. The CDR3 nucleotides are TGTGCCAGCAGCAGCCAGGGGGTAGGTAAGGACACTGAAGCTTTCTTT.